Detailed here is one TCR beta chain. Sequenced by immunoSEQ multiplex PCR; TCRdb stores in-frame clones only, minus some. Of more than 95,000 clones listed, approximately 93% are singletons. CDR1 and CDR2 (germline): SGHAT, FQNNGV. The CDR3 contains 15 residues. V was cut by 1 base and J by 0 bases, with 7 bases left in between. This specimen belongs to a study of T cell responses to AZD1222 COVID-19 vaccine. The gene calls are TRBV11-2 and TRBJ2-1; D not resolved. This specimen was peripheral blood, taken on day 0 of AZD1222 vaccination. This clonotype originated in an adult in good health. Written as DNA, the CDR3 is TGTGCCAGCAGCTTAGGGGTGCGCTCCTACAATGAGCAGTTCTTC. It encodes CASSLGVRSYNEQFF.